The 5 T cell receptor beta chains below were found in one sample sequenced in a study of Graves' ophthalmopathy and Graves' hyperthyroidism (dated by TCRdb to the late 2010s). Sequencing was performed on an Illumina HiSeq 2000. For repertoire sequencing, TCR beta CDR3 regions were amplified from RNA transcripts. The first round was an RT-PCR using HTBI primers with the Qiagen OneStep RT-PCR kit, and this first round was followed by a second-round multiplex PCR, then size selection and purification. TCRdb itself trimmed the public reads at Q25 with fastp, ran MiXCR and retained productive beta chains. CDR3 protein duplicates are merged, each entry listing the most common genes and DNA. In all, the sample holds 500,000 to 700,000 distinct CDR3 sequences, and approximately 37% of those were seen once. The ten largest clones take up about 4% of the sample. Sequenced material: peripheral blood or thyroid tissue (not recorded which). The source of these receptors is an adult man with Graves' hyperthyroidism.

This clonotype showed up just once. A much larger clonotype is one base distant, so this may be a read error. This chain connects TRBV10-3 to TRBJ1-5, with D perhaps matching TRBD1 (6 bases). V lost 5 bases, J lost 3 bases, and 11 bases lay in between. The V gene's germline CDR1 is ENHRY and CDR2 SYGVKD. The CDR3 has 14 amino acids. The CDR3 region is CAISSGQPNQPQHF. For the CDR3, the DNA is TGTGCCATCAGTTCCGGACAGCCCAATCAGCCCCAGCATTTT.

The chain is built from TRBV5-6 and TRBJ1-4; D is unresolved. The germline V gene encodes CDR1 SGHDT and CDR2 YYEEEE. The CDR3 consists of 14 residues. Trimming took 0 bases from V and 6 from J, leaving 9 bases between them. Written as DNA, the CDR3 is TGTGCCAGCAGCTTGGTGGGCACAGATGAAAAACTGTTTTTT. The encoded protein is CASSLVGTDEKLFF.

The chain carries TRBV29-1 and TRBJ1-5; 11 nucleotides agree with TRBD1. The V segment lost 3 bases and the J segment 11 bases; nucleotides outside the gene matches: 12. Germline V gene lookup returns CDR1 SQVTM and CDR2 ANQGSEA. The CDR3 sequence is 15 residues long. Here the CDR3 DNA reads TGCAGCGTTGATATCGGGGGACAGGGGGATAGCACCCAGCATTTT. It is translated as CSVDIGGQGDSTQHF.

This clonotype came up many times. The chain combines TRBV20-1 with TRBJ1-1; TRBD1 agrees at 8 bases. V lost 0 bases to trimming and J lost 6 bases; unmatched junction nucleotides: 3. Germline assignment: CDR1 DFQATT and CDR2 SNEGSKA (reference sequence). The length of the CDR3 is 13 residues. CDR3 residues: CSARDRGRAEAFF. The CDR3 DNA is TGCAGTGCTAGAGACAGGGGGCGGGCTGAAGCTTTCTTT.

To note about this clonotype: Likely a read error: the CDR3 ends without its conserved phenylalanine or tryptophan. It is unclear where the CDR3 begins or ends on the DNA, so no DNA is shown, and the CDR3 is as TCRdb lists it. The chain combines TRBV2 with TRBJ2-5; TRBD1 reflects the table's D call only, with no check against the DNA. The germline gives CDR1 SNHLY, CDR2 FYNNEI. The CDR3 spans 11 amino acids, including both terminal residues. The CDR3 sequence: CASSESGKKWT.